This T cell receptor beta chain was obtained from a study of T cell responses to AZD1222 COVID-19 vaccine. In the study overall: Second-dose intervals of approximately 4 or approximately 12 weeks were pooled.

V was shortened by 5 bases and J by 5 bases, with 18 bases between the two germline ends. CDR3 size: 15 residues. Germline loops: CDR1 MNHEY, CDR2 SMNVEV (reference sequence). Using immunoSEQ multiplex PCR, the repertoire was profiled, and TCRdb retains in-frame clones only, with some absent. Altogether around 100,000 clones are present, roughly 90% being singletons, with the ten largest covering approximately 1.1%. The chain links TRBV27 to TRBJ1-2; D remains ambiguous. The sample in question was peripheral blood, obtained on day 0 of AZD1222 vaccination. The receptor was derived from an adult in good health. The CDR3 coding sequence is TGTGCCAGCAGTCCCACCTCCTCATGGAGGTATGGCTACACCTTC. It is translated as CASSPTSSWRYGYTF.